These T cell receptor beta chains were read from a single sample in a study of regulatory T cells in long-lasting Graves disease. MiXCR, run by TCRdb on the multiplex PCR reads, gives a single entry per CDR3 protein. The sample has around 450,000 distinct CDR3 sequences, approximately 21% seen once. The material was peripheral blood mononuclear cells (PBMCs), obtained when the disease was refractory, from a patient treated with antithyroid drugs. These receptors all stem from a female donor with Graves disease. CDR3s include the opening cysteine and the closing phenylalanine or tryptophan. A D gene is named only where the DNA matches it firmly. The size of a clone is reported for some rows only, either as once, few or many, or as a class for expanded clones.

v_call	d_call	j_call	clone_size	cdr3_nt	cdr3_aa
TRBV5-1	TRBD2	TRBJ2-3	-	TGCGCCAGCAGCTCCCTAGCGGGGGCTCTGGATACGCAGTATTTT	CASSSLAGALDTQYF
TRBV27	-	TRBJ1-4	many	TGTGCCAGCAGTCCCTGGACAGCTTCTAATGAAAAACTGTTTTTT	CASSPWTASNEKLFF
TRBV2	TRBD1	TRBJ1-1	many	TGTGCCGGGAACAGGGGGGGTGAAGCTTTCTTT	CAGNRGGEAFF
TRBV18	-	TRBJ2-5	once	TGTGCCAGCTCACCACCGCGGGACAGCCACCAAGAGACCCAGTACTTC	CASSPPRDSHQETQYF
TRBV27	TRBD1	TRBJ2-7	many	TGTGCCAGCAGTGGGCGGACAGGAGCCTACGAGCAGTACTTC	CASSGRTGAYEQYF
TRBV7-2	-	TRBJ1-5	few	TGTGCCAGCAGCTTAGTCCCAGGGGACAATCAGCCCCAGCATTTT	CASSLVPGDNQPQHF
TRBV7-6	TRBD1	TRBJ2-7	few	TGTGCCAGCAGCTTAGTCCCGGGACAGGGATTGGGCTCCTACGAGCAGTACTTC	CASSLVPGQGLGSYEQYF
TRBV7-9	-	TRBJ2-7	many	TGTGCCAGCAGCATTACAACGGGGGGCCGCTACGAGCAGTACTTC	CASSITTGGRYEQYF
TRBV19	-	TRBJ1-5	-	TGTGCCAGTAGTATAGAAGGGACCGATCAGCCCCAGCATTTT	CASSIEGTDQPQHF
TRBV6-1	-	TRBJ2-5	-	TGTGCCAGCAGGGATGGTGGTGGGGCCGACCAAGAGACCCAGTACTTC	CASRDGGGADQETQYF
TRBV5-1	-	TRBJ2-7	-	TGCGCCAGCAAGGTGGGACAAACCTACGAGCAGTACTTC	CASKVGQTYEQYF
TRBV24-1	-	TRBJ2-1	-	TGTGCCACCAGTGCCAACAACCTACGCTGCTCCTACAATGAGCAGTTCTTC	CATSANNLRCSYNEQFF
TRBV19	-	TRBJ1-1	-	TGTGCCAGTACCCAAGGGTACAACACTGAAGCTTTCTTT	CASTQGYNTEAFF
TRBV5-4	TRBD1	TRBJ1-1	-	TGTGCCAGCAGCTTTCGACAGGGGGGCACTGAAGCTTTCTTT	CASSFRQGGTEAFF
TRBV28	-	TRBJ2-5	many	TGTGCCAGCAGTTCTCCAGGTCGGGAGACCCAGTACTTC	CASSSPGRETQYF
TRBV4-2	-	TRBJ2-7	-	TGTGCCAGCAGCCAAGATTCGGGCGGGGTCTACGAGCAGTACTTC	CASSQDSGGVYEQYF
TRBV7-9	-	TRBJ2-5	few	TGTGCCAGCAGCCGCACGGACGGATACTACCCAGAGACCCAGTACTTC	CASSRTDGYYPETQYF
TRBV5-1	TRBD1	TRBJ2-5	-	TGCGCCAGCAAGGACAGGGAGGAAGAGACCCAGTACTTC	CASKDREEETQYF
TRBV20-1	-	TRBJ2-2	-	TGCAGTGCGGCCACAGAGAACACCGGGGAGCTGTTTTTT	CSAATENTGELFF
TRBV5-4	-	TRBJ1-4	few	TGTGCCAGCAGCTTGAAGAATTTTAATGAAAAACTGTTTTTT	CASSLKNFNEKLFF
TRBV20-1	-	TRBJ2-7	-	TGCAGTGCTAGAGTGGACAAGGAGGTCCACGAGCAGTACTTC	CSARVDKEVHEQYF
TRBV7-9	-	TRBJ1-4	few	TGTGCCAGCAGCTTAGGACAGTTCGATGGCGCAGCTAATGAAAAACTGTTTTTT	CASSLGQFDGAANEKLFF
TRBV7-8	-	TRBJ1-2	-	TGTGCCAGCAGCTTAGCGCGGGCGGATGAAGCGGGCTACACCTTC	CASSLARADEAGYTF
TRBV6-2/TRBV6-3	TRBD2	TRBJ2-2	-	TGTGCCAGCAGCGGGACTAGCGGAGTTAACACCGGGGAGCTGTTTTTT	CASSGTSGVNTGELFF
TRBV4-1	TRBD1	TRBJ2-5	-	TGCGCCACCCAAGGGGCCGACAGGGGGAGGGAGACCCAGTACTTC	CATQGADRGRETQYF
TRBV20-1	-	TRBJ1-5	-	TGCAGTGCTCAAGGGGGTAGCAATCAGCCCCAGCATTTT	CSAQGGSNQPQHF
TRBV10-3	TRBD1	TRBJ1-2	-	TGTGCCATCAGTGAGGCCGGGACAGGGGTTTGGTATGGCTACACCTTC	CAISEAGTGVWYGYTF
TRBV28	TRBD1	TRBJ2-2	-	TGTGCCAGCAGTCCGGGCAGGGGGAAGAGCAACACCGGGGAGCTGTTTTTT	CASSPGRGKSNTGELFF
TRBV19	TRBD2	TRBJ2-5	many	TGTGCCAGCAGTGTAGCGGGAGGGGAAGAGACCCAGTACTTC	CASSVAGGEETQYF
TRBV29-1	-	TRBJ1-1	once	TGCAGCGTTGACGGCGGGGAAGGCCCCCCTGAAGCTTTCTTT	CSVDGGEGPPEAFF
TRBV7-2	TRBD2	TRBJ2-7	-	TGTGCCAGCAGCTTAAGAGCGGGGAGCTCCTACGAGCAGTACTTC	CASSLRAGSSYEQYF
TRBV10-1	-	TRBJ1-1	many	TGCGCCAGCAGTGAGTCGGGGAAGTCTGAAGCTTTCTTT	CASSESGKSEAFF
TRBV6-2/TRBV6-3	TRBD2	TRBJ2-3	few	TGTGCCAGCAGTGTACCGGGACTAGCGGGAAGTACGCAGTATTTT	CASSVPGLAGSTQYF
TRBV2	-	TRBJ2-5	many	TGTGCCAGCAGTCAAATCCTTCGGGGAGCTCCTCAAGAGACCCAGTACTTC	CASSQILRGAPQETQYF
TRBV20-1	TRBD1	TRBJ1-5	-	TGCAGTGCTAGCCGAGGCGGGACAGGCGACAATCAGCCCCAGCATTTT	CSASRGGTGDNQPQHF
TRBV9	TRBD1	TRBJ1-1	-	TGTGCCAGCAGCTCTAACGGGACAGTGAACACTGAAGCTTTCTTT	CASSSNGTVNTEAFF
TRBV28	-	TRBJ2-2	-	TGTGCCAGCAGTTTCAGGGGGGGTCTTACCGGGGAGCTGTTTTTT	CASSFRGGLTGELFF
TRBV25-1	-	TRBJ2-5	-	TGTGCCACCGCAAATCAGGGCGGACAAGAGACCCAGTACTTC	CATANQGGQETQYF
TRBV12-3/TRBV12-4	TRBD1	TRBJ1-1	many	TGTGCCAGCAGTTTAGAACAGGGGGCTGAAGCTTTCTTT	CASSLEQGAEAFF
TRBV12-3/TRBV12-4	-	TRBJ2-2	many	TGTGCCAGCAGCCCGCGGGGTACGAACACCGGGGAGCTGTTTTTT	CASSPRGTNTGELFF
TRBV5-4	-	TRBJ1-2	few	TGTGCCAGCAGCTTACTCCTGGACTTTAACTATGGCTACACCTTC	CASSLLLDFNYGYTF
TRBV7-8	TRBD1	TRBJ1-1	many	TGTGCCAGCAGCCAGACGGGACAGACCACTGAAGCTTTCTTT	CASSQTGQTTEAFF
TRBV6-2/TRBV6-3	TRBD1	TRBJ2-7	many	TGTGCCAGCAATTACGCGCGACTGACAGGGGCAAACACCTACGAGCAGTACTTC	CASNYARLTGANTYEQYF
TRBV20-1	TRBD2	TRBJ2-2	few	TGCAGTGCTCGGACTAGCCCTGACACCGGGGAGCTGTTTTTT	CSARTSPDTGELFF
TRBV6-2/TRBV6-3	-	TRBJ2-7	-	TGTGCCAGCAGTGAAGCCCTATTCGAAAGTATCAGCCACTACGAGCAGTACTTC	CASSEALFESISHYEQYF
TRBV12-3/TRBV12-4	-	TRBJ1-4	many	TGTGCCAGCAGTTCCCAGGCTAGCGGTGAAAAACTGTTTTTT	CASSSQASGEKLFF
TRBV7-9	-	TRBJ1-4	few	TGTGCCAGCAGCTTATCAAGGACCGGTGAAAAACTGTTTTTT	CASSLSRTGEKLFF
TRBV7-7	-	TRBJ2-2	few	TGTGCTAGCAGTCTAAGACCGACATCGAACACCGGGGAGCTGTTTTTT	CASSLRPTSNTGELFF
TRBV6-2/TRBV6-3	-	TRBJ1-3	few	TGTGCCAGCAGGGGAGTCGGGATGAGCTCTGGAAACACCATATATTTT	CASRGVGMSSGNTIYF
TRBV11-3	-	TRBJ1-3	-	TGTGCCAGCAGCTCCTTCACAGGGAGCGGCGGAAACACCATATATTTT	CASSSFTGSGGNTIYF
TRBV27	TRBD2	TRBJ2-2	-	TGTGCCAGCAGTTTACGGGGACGGCTGACTAGCGGGAGGGCCTATGGCGGGGAGCTGTTTTTT	CASSLRGRLTSGRAYGGELFF